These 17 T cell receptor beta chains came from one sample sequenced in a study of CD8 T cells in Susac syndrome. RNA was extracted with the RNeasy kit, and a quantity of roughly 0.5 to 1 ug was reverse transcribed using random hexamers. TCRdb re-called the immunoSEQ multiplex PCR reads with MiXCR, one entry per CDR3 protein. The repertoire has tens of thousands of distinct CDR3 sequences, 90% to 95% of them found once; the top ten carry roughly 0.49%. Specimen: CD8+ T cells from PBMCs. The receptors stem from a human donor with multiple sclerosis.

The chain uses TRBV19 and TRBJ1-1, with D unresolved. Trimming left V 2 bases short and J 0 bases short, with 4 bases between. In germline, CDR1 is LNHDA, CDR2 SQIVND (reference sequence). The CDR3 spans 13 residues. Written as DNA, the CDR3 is TGTGCCAGTAGTATATTTTTGAACACTGAAGCTTTCTTT. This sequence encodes CASSIFLNTEAFF.

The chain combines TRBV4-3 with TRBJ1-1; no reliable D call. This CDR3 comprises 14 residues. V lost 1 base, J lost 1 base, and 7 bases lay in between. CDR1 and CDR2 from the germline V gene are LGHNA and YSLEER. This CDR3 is CASSQVKENTEAFF. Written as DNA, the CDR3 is TGCGCCAGCAGCCAAGTGAAGGAGAACACTGAAGCTTTCTTT.

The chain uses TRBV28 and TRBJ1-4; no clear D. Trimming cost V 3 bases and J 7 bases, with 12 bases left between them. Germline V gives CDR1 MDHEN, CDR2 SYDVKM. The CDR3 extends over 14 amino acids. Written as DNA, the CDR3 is TGTGCCAGCAGTTTTTTTGTTACTCCTGAAAAACTGTTTTTT. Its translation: CASSFFVTPEKLFF.

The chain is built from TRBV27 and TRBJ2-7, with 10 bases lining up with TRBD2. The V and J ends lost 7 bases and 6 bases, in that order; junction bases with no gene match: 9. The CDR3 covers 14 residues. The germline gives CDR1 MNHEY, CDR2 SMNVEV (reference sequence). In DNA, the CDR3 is TGTGCCAGCATTCGAGTAGCGGGAGGCCTCGAGCAGTACTTC. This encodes CASIRVAGGLEQYF.

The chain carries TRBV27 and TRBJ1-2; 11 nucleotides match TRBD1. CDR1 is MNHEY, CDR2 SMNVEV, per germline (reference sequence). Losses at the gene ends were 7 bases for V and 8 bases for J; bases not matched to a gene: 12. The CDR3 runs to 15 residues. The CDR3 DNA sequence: TGTGCCAGCATGAGACAGGGGGGACAGGGGGTCGGCTACACCTTC. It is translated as CASMRQGGQGVGYTF.

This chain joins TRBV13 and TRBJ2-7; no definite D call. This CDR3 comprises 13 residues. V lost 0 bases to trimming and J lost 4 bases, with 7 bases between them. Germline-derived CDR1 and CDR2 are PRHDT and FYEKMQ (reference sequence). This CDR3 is CASSLGKSYEQYF. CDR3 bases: TGTGCCAGCAGCTTAGGCAAGTCATACGAGCAGTACTTC.

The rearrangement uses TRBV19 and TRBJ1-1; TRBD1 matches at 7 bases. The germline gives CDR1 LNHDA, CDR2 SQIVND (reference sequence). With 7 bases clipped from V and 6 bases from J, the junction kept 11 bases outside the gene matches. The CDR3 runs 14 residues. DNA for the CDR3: TGTGCCAGTAATTTGGGGCCGGGACAGCCTGAAGCTTTCTTT. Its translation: CASNLGPGQPEAFF. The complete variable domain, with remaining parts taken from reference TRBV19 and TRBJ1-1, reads DGGITQSPKYLFRKEGQNVTLSCEQNLNHDAMYWYRQDPGQGLRLIYYSQIVNDFQKGDIAEGYSVSREKKESFPLTVTSAQKNPTAFYLCASNLGPGQPEAFFGQGTRLTVV.

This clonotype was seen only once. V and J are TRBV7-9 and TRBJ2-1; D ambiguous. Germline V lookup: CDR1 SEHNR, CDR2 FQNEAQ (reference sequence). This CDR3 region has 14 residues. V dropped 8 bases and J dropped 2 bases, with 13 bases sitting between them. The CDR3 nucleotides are TGTGCCAGCGGCGAGTCCCCTGCCTACAATGAGCAGTTCTTC. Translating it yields CASGESPAYNEQFF. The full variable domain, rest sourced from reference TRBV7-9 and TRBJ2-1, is DTGVSQNPRHKITKRGQNVTFRCDPISEHNRLYWYRQTLGQGPEFLTYFQNEAQLEKSRLLSDRFSAERPKGSFSTLEIQRTEQGDSAMYLCASGESPAYNEQFFGPGTRLTVL.

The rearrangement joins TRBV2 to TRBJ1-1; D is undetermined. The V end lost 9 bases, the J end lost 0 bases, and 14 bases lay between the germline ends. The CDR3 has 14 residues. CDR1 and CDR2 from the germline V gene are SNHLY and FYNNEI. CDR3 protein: CARTKTTLNTEAFF. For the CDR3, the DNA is TGTGCCAGGACCAAGACTACCCTGAACACTGAAGCTTTCTTT. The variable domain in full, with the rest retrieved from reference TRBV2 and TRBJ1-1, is EPEVTQTPSHQVTQMGQEVILRCVPISNHLYFYWYRQILGQKVEFLVSFYNNEISEKSEIFDDQFSVERPDGSNFTLKIRSTKLEDSAMYFCARTKTTLNTEAFFGQGTRLTVV.

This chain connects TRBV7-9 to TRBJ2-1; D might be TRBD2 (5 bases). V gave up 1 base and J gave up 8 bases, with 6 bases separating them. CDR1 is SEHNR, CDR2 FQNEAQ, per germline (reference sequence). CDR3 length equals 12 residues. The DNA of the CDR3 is TGTGCCAGCAGCTTAGTCGGGGATGAGCAGTTCTTC. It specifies CASSLVGDEQFF.

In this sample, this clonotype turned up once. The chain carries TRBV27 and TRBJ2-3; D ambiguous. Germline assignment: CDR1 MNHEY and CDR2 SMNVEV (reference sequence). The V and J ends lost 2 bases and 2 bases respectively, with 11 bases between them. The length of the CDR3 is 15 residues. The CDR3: CASSLDRPATDTQYF. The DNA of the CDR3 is TGTGCCAGCAGTTTAGATCGTCCAGCCACAGATACGCAGTATTTT.

CDR3 in amino acids: CASSLVLQDGYTF. The CDR3 bases are TGTGCCAGCAGCTTAGTACTGCAGGACGGCTACACCTTC. The chain has TRBV11-2 and TRBJ1-2, with D unclear. V dropped 1 base and J dropped 8 bases, with 11 bases sitting between them. The CDR3 has 13 amino acids. Per the germline V gene, CDR1 is SGHAT and CDR2 is FQNNGV.

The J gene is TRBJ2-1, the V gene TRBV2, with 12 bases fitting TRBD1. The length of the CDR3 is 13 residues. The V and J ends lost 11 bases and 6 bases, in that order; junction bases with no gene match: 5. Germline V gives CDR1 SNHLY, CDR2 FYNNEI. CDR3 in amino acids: CAGDRGLANEQFF. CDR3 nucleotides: TGTGCCGGGGACAGGGGGCTGGCCAATGAGCAGTTCTTC.

CDR3 coding DNA: TGCGCCAGCAGCTATGACTCACTGGTTGCCTACGAGCAGTACTTC. This translates into CASSYDSLVAYEQYF. The chain links TRBV4-1 to TRBJ2-7; D not certain. Trimming pared 5 bases from V and 2 bases from J, leaving 16 bases between. The germline V gene encodes CDR1 MGHRA and CDR2 YSYEKL. There are 15 residues in the CDR3.

The CDR3 nucleotides are TGTGCCAGCAACCCTAGGGTTAACACCTACAATGAGCAGTTCTTC. Its protein is CASNPRVNTYNEQFF. The gene calls are TRBV6-2 or TRBV6-3 and TRBJ2-1, with D uncertain. Trimming took off 7 bases at V and 2 bases at J, with 15 bases between the two ends. Germline values: CDR1 MNHEY, CDR2 SVGEGT. The CDR3 length is 15 residues.

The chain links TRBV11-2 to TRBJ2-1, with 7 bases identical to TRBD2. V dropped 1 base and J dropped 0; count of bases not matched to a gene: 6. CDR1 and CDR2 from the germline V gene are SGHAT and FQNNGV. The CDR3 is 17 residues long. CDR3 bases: TGTGCCAGCAGCTTAGGAGCGGGACGTTTCTCCTACAATGAGCAGTTCTTC. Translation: CASSLGAGRFSYNEQFF.

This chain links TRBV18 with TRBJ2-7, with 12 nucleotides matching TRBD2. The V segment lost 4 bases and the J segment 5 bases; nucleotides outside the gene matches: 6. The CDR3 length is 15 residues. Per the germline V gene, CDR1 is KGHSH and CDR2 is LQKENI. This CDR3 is CASSLGTSGSDEQYF. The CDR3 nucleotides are TGTGCCAGCTCACTCGGGACTAGCGGGTCAGACGAGCAGTACTTC.